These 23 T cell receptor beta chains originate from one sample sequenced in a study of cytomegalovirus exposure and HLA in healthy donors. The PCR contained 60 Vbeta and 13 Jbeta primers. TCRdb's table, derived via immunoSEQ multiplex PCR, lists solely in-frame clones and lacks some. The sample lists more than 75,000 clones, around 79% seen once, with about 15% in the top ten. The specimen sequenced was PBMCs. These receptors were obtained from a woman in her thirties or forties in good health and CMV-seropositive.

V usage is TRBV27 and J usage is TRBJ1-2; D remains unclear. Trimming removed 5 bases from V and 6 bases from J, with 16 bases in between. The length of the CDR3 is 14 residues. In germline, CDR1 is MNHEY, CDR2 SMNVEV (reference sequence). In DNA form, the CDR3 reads TGTGCCAGCAGTCTAGCTAGGGATGGTAATGGCTACACCTTC. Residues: CASSLARDGNGYTF.

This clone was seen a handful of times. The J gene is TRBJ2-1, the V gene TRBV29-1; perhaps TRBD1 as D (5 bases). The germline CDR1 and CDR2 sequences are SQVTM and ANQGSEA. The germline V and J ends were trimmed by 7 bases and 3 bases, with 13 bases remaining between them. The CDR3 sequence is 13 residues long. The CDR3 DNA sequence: TGCAGCGGGGATGCAGGGCTCTACAATGAGCAGTTCTTC. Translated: CSGDAGLYNEQFF.

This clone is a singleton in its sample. CDR3 amino acids: CASSVDGWKPGSTGELFF. The CDR3 DNA reads as TGTGCCAGCAGCGTAGATGGATGGAAACCTGGGAGCACCGGGGAGCTGTTTTTT. V and J are TRBV9 and TRBJ2-2; maybe TRBD2 (5 bases). This CDR3 spans 18 amino acids. V was cut by 0 bases and J by 4 bases, with 19 bases left in between. Germline CDR1 is SGDLS and CDR2 is YYNGEE.

The CDR3 sequence: CASGIAGEQYF. The CDR3 nucleotides read TGTGCCAGCGGAATAGCCGGCGAGCAGTACTTC. This chain connects TRBV2 to TRBJ2-7; D gene ambiguous. Trimming removed 8 bases from V and 6 bases from J, with 11 bases in between. The CDR3 extends over 11 amino acids. Germline values: CDR1 SNHLY, CDR2 FYNNEI.

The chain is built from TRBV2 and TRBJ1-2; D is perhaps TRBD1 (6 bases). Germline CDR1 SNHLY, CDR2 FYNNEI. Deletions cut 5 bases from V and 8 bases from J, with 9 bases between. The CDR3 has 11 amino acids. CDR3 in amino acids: CASSRTEGYTF. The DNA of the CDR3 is TGTGCCAGCAGTAGGACAGAAGGCTACACCTTC.

The CDR3 DNA reads as TGTGCCAGCAAAAACCGGGACAGGGGCCGCACAGATACGCAGTATTTT. Translation gives CASKNRDRGRTDTQYF. This rearrangement joins TRBV21-1 to TRBJ2-3; TRBD1, as called in the table, went unchecked against the DNA. TRBV21-1 is a listed pseudogene. CDR3 size: 16 residues.

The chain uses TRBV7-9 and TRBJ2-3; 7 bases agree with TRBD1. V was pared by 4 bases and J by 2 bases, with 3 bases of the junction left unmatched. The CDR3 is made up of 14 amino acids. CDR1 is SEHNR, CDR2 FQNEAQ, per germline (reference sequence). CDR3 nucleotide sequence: TGTGCCAGCAGCTCCGGGACAGTCACAGATACGCAGTATTTT. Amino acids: CASSSGTVTDTQYF.

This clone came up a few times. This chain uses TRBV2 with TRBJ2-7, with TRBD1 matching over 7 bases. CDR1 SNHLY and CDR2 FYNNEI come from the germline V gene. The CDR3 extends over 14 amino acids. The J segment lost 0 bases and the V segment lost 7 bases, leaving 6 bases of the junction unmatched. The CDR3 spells CASTGQVSSYEQYF. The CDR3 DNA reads TGTGCCAGCACCGGACAGGTGAGCTCCTACGAGCAGTACTTC.

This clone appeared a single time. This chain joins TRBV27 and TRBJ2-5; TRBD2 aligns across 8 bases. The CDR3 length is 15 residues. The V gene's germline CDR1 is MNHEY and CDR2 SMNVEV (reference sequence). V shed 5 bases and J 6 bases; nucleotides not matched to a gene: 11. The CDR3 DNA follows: TGTGCCAGCAGTAGCCCGGGAGGGCCGGTGAAGACCCAGTACTTC. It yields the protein CASSSPGGPVKTQYF.

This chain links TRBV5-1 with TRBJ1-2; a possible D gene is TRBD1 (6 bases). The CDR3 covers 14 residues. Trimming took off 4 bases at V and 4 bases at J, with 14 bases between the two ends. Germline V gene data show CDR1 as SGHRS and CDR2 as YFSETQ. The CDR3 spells CASSPDRPIYGYTF. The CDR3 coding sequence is TGCGCCAGCAGCCCGGACAGACCAATCTATGGCTACACCTTC.

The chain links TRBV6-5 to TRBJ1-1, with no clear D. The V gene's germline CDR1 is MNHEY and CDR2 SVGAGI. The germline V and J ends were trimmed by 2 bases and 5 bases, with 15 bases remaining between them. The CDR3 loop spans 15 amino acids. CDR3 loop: CASSYQEGGRTEAFF. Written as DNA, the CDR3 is TGTGCCAGCAGTTACCAGGAGGGTGGGAGGACTGAAGCTTTCTTT.

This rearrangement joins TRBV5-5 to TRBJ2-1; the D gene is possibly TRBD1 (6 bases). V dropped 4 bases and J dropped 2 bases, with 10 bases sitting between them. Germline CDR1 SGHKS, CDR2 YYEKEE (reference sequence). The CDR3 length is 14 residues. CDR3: CASSPGQPYNEQFF. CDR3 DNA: TGTGCCAGCAGCCCTGGACAGCCCTACAATGAGCAGTTCTTC.

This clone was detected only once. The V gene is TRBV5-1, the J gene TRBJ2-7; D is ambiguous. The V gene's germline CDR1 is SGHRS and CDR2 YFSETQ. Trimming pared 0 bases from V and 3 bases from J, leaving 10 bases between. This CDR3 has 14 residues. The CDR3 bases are TGCGCCAGCAGCTTGGCGGGTTTTAACTACGAGCAGTACTTC. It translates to CASSLAGFNYEQYF.

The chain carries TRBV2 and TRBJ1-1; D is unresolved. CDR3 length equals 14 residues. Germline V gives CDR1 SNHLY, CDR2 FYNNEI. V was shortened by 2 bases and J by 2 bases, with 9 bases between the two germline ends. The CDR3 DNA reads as TGTGCCAGCAGTGAAAGAACCGGTAACACTGAAGCTTTCTTT. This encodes CASSERTGNTEAFF.

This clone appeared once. CDR3 sequence (DNA): TGTGCCAGTAGTATAGTGGCCTTTTCCCCTGCAACTAATGAAAAACTGTTTTTT. Residues: CASSIVAFSPATNEKLFF. V usage is TRBV19 and J usage is TRBJ1-4; D not certain. Germline CDR1 is LNHDA and CDR2 is SQIVND (reference sequence). This CDR3 comprises 18 residues. V lost 1 base and J 0 bases, leaving 15 bases between the germline ends.

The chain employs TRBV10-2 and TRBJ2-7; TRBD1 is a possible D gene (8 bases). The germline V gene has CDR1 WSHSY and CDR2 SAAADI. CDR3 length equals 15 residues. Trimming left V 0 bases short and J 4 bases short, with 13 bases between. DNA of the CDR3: TGCGCCAGCAGTGAGTCGAACAGGGGGGGGTACGAGCAGTACTTC. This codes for CASSESNRGGYEQYF.

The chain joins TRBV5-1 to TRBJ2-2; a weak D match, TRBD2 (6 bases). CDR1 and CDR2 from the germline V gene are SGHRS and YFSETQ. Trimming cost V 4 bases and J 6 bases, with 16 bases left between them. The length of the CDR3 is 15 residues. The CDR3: CASSLEGRFAGELFF. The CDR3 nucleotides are TGCGCCAGCAGCCTGGAGGGGCGGTTCGCCGGGGAGCTGTTTTTT.

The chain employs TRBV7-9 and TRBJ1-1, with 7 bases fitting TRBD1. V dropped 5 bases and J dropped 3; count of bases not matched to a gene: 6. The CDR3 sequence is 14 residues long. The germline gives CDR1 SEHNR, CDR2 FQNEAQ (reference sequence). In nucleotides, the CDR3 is TGTGCCAGCAGCAAAGGGGACAGAGACACTGAAGCTTTCTTT. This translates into CASSKGDRDTEAFF.

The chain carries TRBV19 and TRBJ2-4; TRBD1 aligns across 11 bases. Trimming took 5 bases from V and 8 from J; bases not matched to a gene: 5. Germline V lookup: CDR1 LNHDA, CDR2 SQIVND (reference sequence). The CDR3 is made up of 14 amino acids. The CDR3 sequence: CASSSGTGGDIQYF. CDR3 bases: TGTGCCAGTAGTTCCGGGACAGGGGGGGACATTCAGTACTTC.

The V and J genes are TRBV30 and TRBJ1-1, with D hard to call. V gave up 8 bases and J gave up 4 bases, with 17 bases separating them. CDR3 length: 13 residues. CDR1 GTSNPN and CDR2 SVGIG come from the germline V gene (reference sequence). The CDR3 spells CAGSTVAGTEAFF. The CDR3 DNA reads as TGTGCCGGCTCGACGGTGGCAGGCACTGAAGCTTTCTTT.

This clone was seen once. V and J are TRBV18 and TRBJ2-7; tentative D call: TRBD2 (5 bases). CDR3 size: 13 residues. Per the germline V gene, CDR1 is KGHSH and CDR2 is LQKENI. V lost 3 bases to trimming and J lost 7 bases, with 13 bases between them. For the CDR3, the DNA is TGTGCCAGCTCACCGGGAACCCCGGGAGAGCAGTACTTC. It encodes CASSPGTPGEQYF.

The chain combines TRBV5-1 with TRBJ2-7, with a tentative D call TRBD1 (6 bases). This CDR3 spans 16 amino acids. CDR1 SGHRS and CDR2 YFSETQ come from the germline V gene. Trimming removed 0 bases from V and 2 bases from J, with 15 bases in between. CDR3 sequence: CASSLAPPGVPYEQYF. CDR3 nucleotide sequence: TGCGCCAGCAGCTTGGCTCCGCCAGGGGTCCCCTACGAGCAGTACTTC.

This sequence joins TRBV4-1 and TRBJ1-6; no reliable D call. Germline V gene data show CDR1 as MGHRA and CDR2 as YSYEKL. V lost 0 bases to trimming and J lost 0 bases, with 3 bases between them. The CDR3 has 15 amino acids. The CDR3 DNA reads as TGCGCCAGCAGCCAAGATAGCTCCTATAATTCACCCCTCCACTTT. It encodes CASSQDSSYNSPLHF.